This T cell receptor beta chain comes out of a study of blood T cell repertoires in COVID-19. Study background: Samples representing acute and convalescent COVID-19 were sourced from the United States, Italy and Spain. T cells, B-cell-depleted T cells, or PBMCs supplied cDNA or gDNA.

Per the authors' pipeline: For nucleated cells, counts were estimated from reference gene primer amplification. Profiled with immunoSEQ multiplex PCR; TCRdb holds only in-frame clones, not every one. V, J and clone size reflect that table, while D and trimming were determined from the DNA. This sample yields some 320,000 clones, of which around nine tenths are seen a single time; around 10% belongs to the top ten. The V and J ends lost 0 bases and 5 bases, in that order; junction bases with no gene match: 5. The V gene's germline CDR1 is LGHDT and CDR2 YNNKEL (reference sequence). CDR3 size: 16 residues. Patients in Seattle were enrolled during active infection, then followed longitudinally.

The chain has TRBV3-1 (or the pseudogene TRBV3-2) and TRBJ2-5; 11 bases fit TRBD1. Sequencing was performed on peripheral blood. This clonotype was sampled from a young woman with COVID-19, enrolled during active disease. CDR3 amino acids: CASSQDTGQGGETQYF. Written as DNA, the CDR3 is TGTGCCAGCAGCCAAGATACGGGACAGGGGGGGGAGACCCAGTACTTC.